This TCR beta chain originates from a study of T cell clonotyping in hematopoietic cell transplantation. The study, taken as a whole, reports: CD4 and CD8 repertoire contributions could not be separated without sorting. At the given depth, recipient repertoires were over 95% de novo clonotypes.

In the case of this clone: No antigen is known for it.

Some clones are missing from TCRdb's copy, which holds only in-frame ones; the method was immunoSEQ multiplex PCR. In the table there are more than 10,000 clones, roughly 92% of which are singletons. Looked up from germline, CDR1 is SGHRS and CDR2 is YFSETQ. The V end was cut by 2 bases, the J end by 6 bases, with 18 bases between. This CDR3 is built from 15 residues. The sample was PBMCs, taken 100 days after allogeneic stem cell transplant. The sequence came from a female patient aged 45 to 65 who had an allogeneic stem cell transplant from an unrelated donor, so the T cells may come from the graft donor. Some clones in this sample may be carry-over from other donors' samples. The chain couples TRBV5-1 to TRBJ2-7; D tentatively reads TRBD1 or TRBD2 (5 bases each). The CDR3 nucleotides read TGCGCCAGCAGCTTCCTGGGTGCGGCAGGGAGCGAGCAGTACTTC. It is translated as CASSFLGAAGSEQYF.